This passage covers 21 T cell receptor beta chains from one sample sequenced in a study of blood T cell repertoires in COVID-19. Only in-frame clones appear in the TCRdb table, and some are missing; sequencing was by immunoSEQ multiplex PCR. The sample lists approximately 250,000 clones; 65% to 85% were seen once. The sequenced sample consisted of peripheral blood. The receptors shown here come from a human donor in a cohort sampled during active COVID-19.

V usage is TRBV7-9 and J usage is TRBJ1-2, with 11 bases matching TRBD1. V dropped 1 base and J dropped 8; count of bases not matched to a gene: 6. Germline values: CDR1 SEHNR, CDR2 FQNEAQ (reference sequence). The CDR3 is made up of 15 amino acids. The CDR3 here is CASSLGGQGEKGYTF. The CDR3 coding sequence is TGTGCCAGCAGCTTAGGGGGACAGGGGGAAAAAGGCTACACCTTC.

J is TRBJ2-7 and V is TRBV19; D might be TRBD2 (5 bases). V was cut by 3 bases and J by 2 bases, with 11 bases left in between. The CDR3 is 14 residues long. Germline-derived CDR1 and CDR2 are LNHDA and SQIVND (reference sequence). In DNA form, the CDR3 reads TGTGCCAGTAGTATTCCGGGGTTCACCTACGAGCAGTACTTC. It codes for CASSIPGFTYEQYF.

The CDR3 region is CASSPQGTITEAFF. DNA for the CDR3: TGTGCCAGCAGCCCACAGGGAACCATCACTGAAGCTTTCTTT. The V call is TRBV6-6, the J call TRBJ1-1; D is possibly TRBD1 (6 bases). V dropped 6 bases and J dropped 4 bases, with 15 bases sitting between them. Germline-derived CDR1 and CDR2 are MNHNY and SVGAGI (reference sequence). The CDR3 has 14 residues.

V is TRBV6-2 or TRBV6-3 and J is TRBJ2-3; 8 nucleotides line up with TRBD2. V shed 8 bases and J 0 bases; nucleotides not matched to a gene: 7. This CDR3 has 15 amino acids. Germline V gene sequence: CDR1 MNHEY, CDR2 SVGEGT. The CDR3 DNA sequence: TGTGCCAGCCGTTTAGCGGGAACTAGCACAGATACGCAGTATTTT. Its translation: CASRLAGTSTDTQYF.

CDR3 amino acids: CASRGRDNEQFF. The DNA of the CDR3 is TGTGCCAGCAGGGGCAGGGACAATGAGCAGTTCTTC. The genes are TRBV12-3 or TRBV12-4 and TRBJ2-1; D is possibly TRBD1 (5 bases). The length of the CDR3 is 12 residues. V gave up 6 bases and J gave up 5 bases, with 8 bases separating them.

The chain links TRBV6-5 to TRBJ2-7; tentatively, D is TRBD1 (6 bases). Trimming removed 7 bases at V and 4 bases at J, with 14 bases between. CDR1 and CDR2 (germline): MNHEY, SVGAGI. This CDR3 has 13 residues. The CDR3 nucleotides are TGTGCCAGCATTAACCCAGGGGTGTACGAGCAGTACTTC. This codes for CASINPGVYEQYF.

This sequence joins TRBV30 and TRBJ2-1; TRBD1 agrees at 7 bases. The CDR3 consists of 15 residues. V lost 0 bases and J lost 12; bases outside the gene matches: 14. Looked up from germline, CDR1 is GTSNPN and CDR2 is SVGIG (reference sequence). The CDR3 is CAWSVQGPQAIRQFF. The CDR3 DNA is TGTGCCTGGAGTGTACAGGGGCCTCAGGCTATACGGCAGTTCTTC.

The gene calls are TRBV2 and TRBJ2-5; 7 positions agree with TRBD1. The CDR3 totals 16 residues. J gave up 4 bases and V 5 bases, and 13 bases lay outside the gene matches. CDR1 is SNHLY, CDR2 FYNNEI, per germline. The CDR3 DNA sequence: TGTGCCAGCAGTCTTACACAGGGGACCCTAGGAGAGACCCAGTACTTC. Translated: CASSLTQGTLGETQYF.

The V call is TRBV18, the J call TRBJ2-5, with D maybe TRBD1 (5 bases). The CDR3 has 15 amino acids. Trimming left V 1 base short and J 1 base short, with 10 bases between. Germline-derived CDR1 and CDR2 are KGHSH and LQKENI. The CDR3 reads CASSPLEDSQETQYF. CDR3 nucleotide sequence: TGTGCCAGCTCACCACTAGAAGACAGCCAAGAGACCCAGTACTTC.

The CDR3 DNA sequence: TGTGCCAGCAGCCGCGAGACAGGGGGCGCAGCAGATACGCAGTATTTT. It codes for CASSRETGGAADTQYF. This chain joins TRBV7-6 and TRBJ2-3, with 10 nucleotides matching TRBD1. This CDR3 is 16 amino acids long. Germline loops: CDR1 SGHVS, CDR2 FNYEAQ. The junction had 9 bases not matched to a gene; V was cut back by 5 bases and J by 4 bases.

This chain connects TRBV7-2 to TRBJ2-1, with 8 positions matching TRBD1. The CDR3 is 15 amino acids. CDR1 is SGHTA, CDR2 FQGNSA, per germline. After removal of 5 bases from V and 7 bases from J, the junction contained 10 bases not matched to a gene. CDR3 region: CASSQGAHPRNEQFF. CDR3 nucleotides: TGTGCCAGCAGCCAGGGGGCACACCCTAGAAATGAGCAGTTCTTC.

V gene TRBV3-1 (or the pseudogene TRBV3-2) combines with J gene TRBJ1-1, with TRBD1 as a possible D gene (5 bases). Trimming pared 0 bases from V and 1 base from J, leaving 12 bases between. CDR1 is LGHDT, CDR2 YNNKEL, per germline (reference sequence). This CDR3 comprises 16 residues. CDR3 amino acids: CASSQEGQGGNTEAFF. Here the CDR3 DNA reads TGTGCCAGCAGCCAAGAAGGTCAGGGTGGGAACACTGAAGCTTTCTTT.

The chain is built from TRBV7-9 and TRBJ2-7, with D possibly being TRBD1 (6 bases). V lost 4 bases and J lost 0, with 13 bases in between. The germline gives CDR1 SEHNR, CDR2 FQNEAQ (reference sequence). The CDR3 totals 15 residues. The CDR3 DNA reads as TGTGCCAGCAGCTCAGGGGACACGAGCTCCTACGAGCAGTACTTC. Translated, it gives CASSSGDTSSYEQYF.

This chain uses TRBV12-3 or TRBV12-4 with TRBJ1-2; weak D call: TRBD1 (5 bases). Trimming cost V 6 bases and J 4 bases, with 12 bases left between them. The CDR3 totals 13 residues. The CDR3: CASSQTEAYGYTF. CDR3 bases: TGTGCCAGCAGCCAGACAGAGGCCTATGGCTACACCTTC.

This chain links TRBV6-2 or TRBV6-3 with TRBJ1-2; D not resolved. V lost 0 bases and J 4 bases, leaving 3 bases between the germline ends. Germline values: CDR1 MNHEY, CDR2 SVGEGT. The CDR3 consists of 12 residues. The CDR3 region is CASSYSLYGYTF. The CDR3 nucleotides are TGTGCCAGCAGTTACTCACTCTATGGCTACACCTTC.

CDR3 sequence (DNA): TGTGCCAGCAGTGGGTTCGAGGGGGCGGACTATGGCTACACCTTC. It encodes CASSGFEGADYGYTF. The chain recombines TRBV2 with TRBJ1-2; 7 bases map to TRBD1. CDR3 size: 15 residues. Germline V gives CDR1 SNHLY, CDR2 FYNNEI. J was trimmed by 3 bases and V by 4 bases; bases with no gene match: 8.

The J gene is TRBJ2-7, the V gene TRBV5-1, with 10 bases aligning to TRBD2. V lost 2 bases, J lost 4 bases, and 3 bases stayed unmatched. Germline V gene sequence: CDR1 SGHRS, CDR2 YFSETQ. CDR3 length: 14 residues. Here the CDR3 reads CASSLGTSAYEQYF. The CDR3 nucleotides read TGCGCCAGCAGCTTAGGGACTAGCGCATACGAGCAGTACTTC.

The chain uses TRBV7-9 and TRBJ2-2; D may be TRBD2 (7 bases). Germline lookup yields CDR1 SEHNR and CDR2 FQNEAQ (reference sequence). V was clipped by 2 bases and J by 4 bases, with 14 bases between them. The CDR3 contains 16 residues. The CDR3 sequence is CASSLYGGRATGELFF. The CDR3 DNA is TGTGCCAGCAGCTTATACGGGGGGCGCGCCACCGGGGAGCTGTTTTTT.

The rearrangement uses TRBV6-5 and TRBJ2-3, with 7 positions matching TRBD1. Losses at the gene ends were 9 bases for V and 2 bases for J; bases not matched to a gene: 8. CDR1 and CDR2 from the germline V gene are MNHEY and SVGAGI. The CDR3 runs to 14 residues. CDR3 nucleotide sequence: TGTGCCAGTATACCGGGACAGAACACAGATACGCAGTATTTT. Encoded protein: CASIPGQNTDTQYF.

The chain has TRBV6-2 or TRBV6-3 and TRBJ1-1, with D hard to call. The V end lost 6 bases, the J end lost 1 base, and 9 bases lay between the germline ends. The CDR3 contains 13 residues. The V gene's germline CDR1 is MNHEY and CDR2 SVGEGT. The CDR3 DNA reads TGTGCCAGCAGCCTTAAGCGGAACACTGAAGCTTTCTTT. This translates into CASSLKRNTEAFF.

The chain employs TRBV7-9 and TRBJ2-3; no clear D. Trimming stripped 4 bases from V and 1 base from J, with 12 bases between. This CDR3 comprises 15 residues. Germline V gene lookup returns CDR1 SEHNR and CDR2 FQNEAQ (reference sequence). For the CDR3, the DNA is TGTGCCAGCAGCTCGTCGGTAATAGGCACAGATACGCAGTATTTT. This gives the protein CASSSSVIGTDTQYF.